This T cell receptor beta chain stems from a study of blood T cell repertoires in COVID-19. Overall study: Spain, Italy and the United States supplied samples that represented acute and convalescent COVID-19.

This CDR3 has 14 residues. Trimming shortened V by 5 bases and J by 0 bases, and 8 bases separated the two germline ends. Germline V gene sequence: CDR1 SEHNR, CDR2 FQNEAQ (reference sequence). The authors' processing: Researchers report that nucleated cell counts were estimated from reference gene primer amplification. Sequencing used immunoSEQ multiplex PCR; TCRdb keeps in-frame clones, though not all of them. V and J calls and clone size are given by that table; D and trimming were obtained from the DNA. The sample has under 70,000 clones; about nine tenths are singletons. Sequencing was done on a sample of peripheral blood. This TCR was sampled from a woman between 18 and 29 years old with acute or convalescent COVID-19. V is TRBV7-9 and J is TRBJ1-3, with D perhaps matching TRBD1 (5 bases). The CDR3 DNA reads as TGTGCCAGCAGCAGGGACTTCTCTGGAAACACCATATATTTT. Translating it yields CASSRDFSGNTIYF.